Following are 18 T cell receptor beta chains from one sample sequenced in a study of T cell changes during pregnancy in multiple sclerosis (dated by TCRdb to between 2017 and 2020). Library preparation employed the immunoSEQ multiplex PCR assay. TCRdb stores this immuneACCESS table with in-frame sequences only. Part of the clones is absent; in the studies checked, under half of the shortfall reflects unresolved V genes, and no reason is known for the rest. The sample data list approximately 130,000 clones, and 90% to 95% of these were observed just once. The ten largest clonotypes hold roughly 6.2% of the sample. Specimen: peripheral blood, collected before pregnancy. Receptors originate from a female donor with multiple sclerosis, enrolled in a pregnancy study.

The chain combines TRBV28 with TRBJ1-1, with TRBD1 identical over 9 bases. CDR3 length: 17 amino acids. CDR1 is MDHEN, CDR2 SYDVKM, per germline. V shed 8 bases, J shed 0 bases, and the junction held 13 bases outside the gene matches. CDR3 DNA sequence: TGTGCCAGCCTCAATTACAGGGGGCGGTCCCTGAACACTGAAGCTTTCTTT. It specifies CASLNYRGRSLNTEAFF.

The genes are TRBV6-1 and TRBJ2-7, with 7 bases identical to TRBD2. Trimming at V came to 7 bases and at J to 5 bases, leaving 11 bases not matched to a gene. The CDR3 contains 14 residues. Germline CDR1 is MNHNS and CDR2 is SASEGT. The CDR3 reads CASIGREWWNEQYF. In DNA form, the CDR3 reads TGTGCCAGCATAGGGAGGGAGTGGTGGAACGAGCAGTACTTC.

V and J are TRBV5-1 and TRBJ1-1; 10 bases align to TRBD1. Germline values: CDR1 SGHRS, CDR2 YFSETQ. Losses at the gene ends were 4 bases for V and 1 base for J; bases not matched to a gene: 7. CDR3 size: 16 residues. The chain's CDR3 is CASSMTGGGGNTEAFF. The CDR3 DNA follows: TGCGCCAGCAGCATGACAGGGGGCGGGGGGAACACTGAAGCTTTCTTT.

This chain uses TRBV19 with TRBJ2-7; 14 bases are a match to TRBD2. The germline V gene encodes CDR1 LNHDA and CDR2 SQIVND (reference sequence). J gave up 1 base and V 5 bases, and 13 bases lay outside the gene matches. The CDR3 has 19 amino acids. CDR3 sequence (DNA): TGTGCCAGTAGTGTCAGGGGACTAGCGGGAGCCGACCGTTCCTACGAGCAGTACTTC. This encodes CASSVRGLAGADRSYEQYF.

This clone was counted once. The rearrangement links TRBV2 to TRBJ2-7, with TRBD2 as a possible D gene (6 bases). The CDR3 totals 15 residues. The V gene lost 6 bases and the J gene lost 6 bases, with 21 bases spanning the gap. From germline, CDR1 is SNHLY and CDR2 FYNNEI. The CDR3 here is CASSDDQASASEQYF. Here the CDR3 DNA reads TGTGCCAGCAGCGATGATCAGGCTAGCGCTAGCGAGCAGTACTTC.

The DNA for the CDR3 is TGTGCCTGGAGCGAACTAGCGGGAGAGGGTGAGCAGTTCTTC. Protein product: CAWSELAGEGEQFF. The chain combines TRBV30 with TRBJ2-1, with TRBD2 identical over 11 bases. J lost 9 bases, V lost 3 bases, and 7 bases had no gene match. CDR3 length: 14 amino acids. Germline V gene data show CDR1 as GTSNPN and CDR2 as SVGIG (reference sequence). Complete variable domain (other parts from reference TRBV30 and TRBJ2-1): SQTIHQWPATLVQPVGSPLSLECTVEGTSNPNLYWYRQAAGRGLQLLFYSVGIGQISSEVPQNLSASRPQDRQFILSSKKLLLSDSGFYLCAWSELAGEGEQFFGPGTRLTVL.

This chain uses TRBV5-1 with TRBJ2-3; 8 bases map to TRBD2. The CDR3 is made up of 14 amino acids. With V trimmed by 4 bases and J by 5 bases, 6 bases remained unmatched. Per the germline V gene, CDR1 is SGHRS and CDR2 is YFSETQ. Here the CDR3 reads CASSAGGFLDTQYF. CDR3 coding DNA: TGCGCCAGCAGCGCGGGGGGCTTTTTAGATACGCAGTATTTT.

The chain links TRBV6-5 to TRBJ1-1; D remains unclear. Germline V gene sequence: CDR1 MNHEY, CDR2 SVGAGI. V was cut by 2 bases and J by 0 bases, with 4 bases left in between. The CDR3 extends over 13 amino acids. Here the CDR3 DNA reads TGTGCCAGCAGTTACCAGATGAACACTGAAGCTTTCTTT. This translates into CASSYQMNTEAFF.

CDR3 nucleotides: TGTGCCAGCAGCTTACAGGGGGCGGGAACCGGGGAGCTGTTTTTT. Translated, it gives CASSLQGAGTGELFF. V and J are TRBV7-2 and TRBJ2-2; TRBD1 aligns across 8 bases. CDR1 is SGHTA and CDR2 is FQGNSA in the germline V gene. Germline trimming cut 2 bases from V and 5 bases from J; bases unmatched to any gene: 4. The length of the CDR3 is 15 residues. Full variable domain (outside the CDR3, taken from reference TRBV7-2 and TRBJ2-2): GAGVSQSPSNKVTEKGKDVELRCDPISGHTALYWYRQSLGQGLEFLIYFQGNSAPDKSGLPSDRFSAERTGGSVSTLTIQRTQQEDSAVYLCASSLQGAGTGELFFGEGSRLTVL.

The rearrangement uses TRBV21-1 and TRBJ2-1; the D call of TRBD1 is as the table states it, not checked on the DNA. TRBV21-1 is a listed pseudogene. The CDR3 spans 16 residues. The chain's CDR3 is CASSTPPGQGKNEQFF. CDR3 sequence (DNA): TGTGCCAGCAGCACTCCCCCGGGACAGGGGAAAAATGAGCAGTTCTTC.

This chain joins TRBV7-9 and TRBJ1-1, with D hard to call. The CDR3 covers 12 residues. Germline V gene lookup returns CDR1 SEHNR and CDR2 FQNEAQ (reference sequence). The V end lost 7 bases, the J end lost 1 base, and 7 bases lay between the germline ends. The CDR3 spells CASTPRNTEAFF. The DNA of the CDR3 is TGTGCCAGCACTCCCAGGAACACTGAAGCTTTCTTT.

The V and J genes are TRBV5-1 and TRBJ2-5; the match to TRBD2 covers 10 bases. CDR1 is SGHRS and CDR2 is YFSETQ in the germline V gene. Germline trimming cut 0 bases from V and 4 bases from J; bases unmatched to any gene: 3. CDR3 length: 15 amino acids. CDR3 in amino acids: CASSLGLAGGETQYF. The CDR3, as DNA: TGCGCCAGCAGCTTGGGTTTAGCGGGAGGAGAGACCCAGTACTTC.

This chain uses TRBV6-6 with TRBJ1-1, with TRBD1 matching over 10 bases. CDR1 is MNHNY and CDR2 is SVGAGI in the germline V gene (reference sequence). The CDR3 totals 15 residues. Losses at the gene ends were 6 bases for V and 1 base for J; bases not matched to a gene: 5. CDR3 sequence reads: CASSRDRGGNTEAFF. The CDR3 coding sequence is TGTGCCAGCAGCAGGGACAGGGGAGGGAACACTGAAGCTTTCTTT.

The V and J genes are TRBV7-3 and TRBJ2-3, with 7 bases lining up with TRBD1. V was clipped by 5 bases and J by 3 bases; unmatched bases: 11. The CDR3 runs to 16 residues. Germline CDR1 is SGHTA and CDR2 is FQGTGA. In DNA, the CDR3 is TGTGCCAGCAGCCGATCCGACAGGGTAAGGACAGATACGCAGTATTTT. Encoded protein: CASSRSDRVRTDTQYF.

This clone was observed a handful of times. The chain combines TRBV10-1 with TRBJ2-7; perhaps TRBD1 as D (5 bases). There are 13 residues in the CDR3. Germline CDR1 is WNHNN and CDR2 is SYGVQD (reference sequence). V lost 2 bases and J 0 bases, leaving 5 bases between the germline ends. CDR3 in amino acids: CASSEGHSYEQYF. The CDR3 DNA reads as TGCGCCAGCAGTGAGGGACACTCCTACGAGCAGTACTTC.

The chain links TRBV7-2 to TRBJ2-7; D not certain. This CDR3 has 14 residues. Trimming left V 4 bases short and J 3 bases short, with 13 bases between. From germline, CDR1 is SGHTA and CDR2 FQGNSA. The CDR3 DNA is TGTGCCAGCAGCTCTTACGGTACTCTCTACGAGCAGTACTTC. This sequence encodes CASSSYGTLYEQYF. Variable domain in full (rest from reference TRBV7-2 and TRBJ2-7): GAGVSQSPSNKVTEKGKDVELRCDPISGHTALYWYRQSLGQGLEFLIYFQGNSAPDKSGLPSDRFSAERTGGSVSTLTIQRTQQEDSAVYLCASSSYGTLYEQYFGPGTRLTVT.

The chain carries TRBV7-2 and TRBJ2-7; perhaps TRBD2 as D (6 bases). V was clipped by 8 bases and J by 2 bases, with 16 bases between them. The CDR3 loop spans 14 amino acids. Germline V lookup: CDR1 SGHTA, CDR2 FQGNSA. CDR3 protein: CASRPGSSPYEQYF. The CDR3 nucleotides are TGTGCCAGCCGTCCCGGGAGTTCCCCCTACGAGCAGTACTTC.

The chain combines TRBV29-1 with TRBJ1-1; D is unresolved. Germline CDR1 SQVTM, CDR2 ANQGSEA. The CDR3 is 11 residues long. V lost 1 base and J 10 bases, leaving 10 bases between the germline ends. CDR3 sequence: CSVEGGGPAFF. The CDR3 nucleotides are TGCAGCGTTGAAGGGGGAGGGCCAGCTTTCTTT.